The T cell receptor beta chain described here comes from a study of blood T cell repertoires in COVID-19. In the authors' workflow: Amplification of reference gene primers provided the estimated nucleated cell counts. The assay was immunoSEQ multiplex PCR, and TCRdb's table has in-frame clones only and misses some. V and J calls and clone size are those listed in that table; D and trimming were worked out from the DNA. The top ten hold under 0.3% of the sample, which has 650,000 to 800,000 clones, around 89% seen once. Germline assignment: CDR1 SGHRS and CDR2 YFSETQ. The CDR3 loop spans 15 amino acids. V trimming: 4 bases; J trimming: 6 bases; junction bases outside the gene matches: 9.

The sequenced sample consisted of peripheral blood. This TCR came from a woman between 18 and 29 years old with acute or convalescent COVID-19. This sequence joins TRBV5-1 and TRBJ1-5; 8 nucleotides align to TRBD1. In DNA form, the CDR3 reads TGCGCCAGCAGCCTAGGACAGGGTGATGGTCAGCCCCAGCATTTT. Amino acids: CASSLGQGDGQPQHF. The full variable domain, rest sourced from reference TRBV5-1 and TRBJ1-5, is KAGVTQTPRYLIKTRGQQVTLSCSPISGHRSVSWYQQTPGQGLQFLFEYFSETQRNKGNFPGRFSGRQFSNSRSEMNVSTLELGDSALYLCASSLGQGDGQPQHFGDGTRLSIL.